The source of this T cell receptor beta chain is a study of T cell clusters in autoimmune cytopenias. General study points: Compared with active autoimmune hepatitis patients, healthy donors showed approximately 2.7-fold more exclusive TRB clusters. Clustering suggested that physiological T cell clusters were missing in primary autoimmune cytopenia patients. TRB repertoire shifts in secondary cytopenia and chronic lymphocytic leukemia mostly reflected lymphoma, not autoimmunity.

TRB was amplified by touch-down multiplex PCR, primer pools A and B combined. From the multiplex PCR reads, TCRdb lists one entry per CDR3 protein and no DNA. The table lists about 8,200 distinct CDR3 sequences. The CDR3 covers 13 residues. This clonotype shows up as medium-sized by frequency. Its antigen is still unknown. Each sample's input was around 270 ng genomic DNA, 38,000 or so genome equivalents. The TCR originated in a human donor with an autoimmune cytopenia or autoimmune hepatitis (not recorded which). Sequenced: peripheral blood. The chain joins TRBV12-3 or TRBV12-4 to TRBJ1-1. The CDR3 loop is CASSPQLNTEAFF.